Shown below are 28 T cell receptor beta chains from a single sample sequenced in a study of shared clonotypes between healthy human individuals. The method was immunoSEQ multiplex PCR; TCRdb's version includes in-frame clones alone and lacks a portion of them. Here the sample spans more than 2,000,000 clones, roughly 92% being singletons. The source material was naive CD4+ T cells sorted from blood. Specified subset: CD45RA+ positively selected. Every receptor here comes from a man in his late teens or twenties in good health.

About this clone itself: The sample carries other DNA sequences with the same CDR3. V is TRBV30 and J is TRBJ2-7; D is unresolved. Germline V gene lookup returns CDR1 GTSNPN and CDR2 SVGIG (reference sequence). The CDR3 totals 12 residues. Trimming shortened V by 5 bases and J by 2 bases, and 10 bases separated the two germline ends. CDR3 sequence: CAWGDRAYEQYF. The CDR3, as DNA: TGTGCCTGGGGTGACCGAGCCTACGAGCAGTACTTC.

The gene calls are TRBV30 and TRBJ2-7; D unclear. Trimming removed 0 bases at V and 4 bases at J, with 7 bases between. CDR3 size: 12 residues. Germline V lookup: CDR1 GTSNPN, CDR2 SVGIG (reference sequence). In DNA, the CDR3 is TGTGCCTGGAGTGTTATGGGGTACGAGCAGTACTTC. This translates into CAWSVMGYEQYF.

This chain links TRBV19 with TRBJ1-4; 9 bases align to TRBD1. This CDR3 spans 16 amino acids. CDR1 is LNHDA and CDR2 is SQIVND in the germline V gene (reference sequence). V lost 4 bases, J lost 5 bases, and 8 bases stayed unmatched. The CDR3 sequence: CASSTIGTGQNEKLFF. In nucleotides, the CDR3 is TGTGCCAGTAGTACCATTGGGACAGGGCAAAATGAAAAACTGTTTTTT.

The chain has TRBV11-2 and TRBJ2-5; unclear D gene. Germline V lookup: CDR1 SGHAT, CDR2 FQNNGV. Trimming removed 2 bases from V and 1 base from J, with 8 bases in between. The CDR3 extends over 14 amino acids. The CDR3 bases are TGTGCCAGCAGCTTATTACGGGCCCAAGAGACCCAGTACTTC. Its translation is CASSLLRAQETQYF.

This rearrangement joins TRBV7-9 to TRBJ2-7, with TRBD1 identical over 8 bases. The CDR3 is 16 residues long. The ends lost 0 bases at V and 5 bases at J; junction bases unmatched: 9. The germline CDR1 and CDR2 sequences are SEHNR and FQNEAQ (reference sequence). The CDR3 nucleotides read TGTGCCAGCAGCTTAGCGCAGGCAGGGGGCCAGCACGAGCAGTACTTC. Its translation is CASSLAQAGGQHEQYF.

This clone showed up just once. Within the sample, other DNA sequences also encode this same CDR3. CDR3 in amino acids: CASSIGQGYGYTF. In DNA form, the CDR3 reads TGTGCCAGTAGTATAGGTCAGGGCTATGGCTACACCTTC. The chain is built from TRBV19 and TRBJ1-2, with a weak D call TRBD1 (5 bases). The V end lost 1 base, the J end lost 4 bases, and 7 bases lay between the germline ends. CDR3 length equals 13 residues. From germline, CDR1 is LNHDA and CDR2 SQIVND (reference sequence).

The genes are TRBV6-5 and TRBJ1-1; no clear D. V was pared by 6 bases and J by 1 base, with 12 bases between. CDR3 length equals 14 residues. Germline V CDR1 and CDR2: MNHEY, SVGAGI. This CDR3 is CASSWVGSNTEAFF. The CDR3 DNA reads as TGTGCCAGCAGCTGGGTGGGGTCGAACACTGAAGCTTTCTTT.

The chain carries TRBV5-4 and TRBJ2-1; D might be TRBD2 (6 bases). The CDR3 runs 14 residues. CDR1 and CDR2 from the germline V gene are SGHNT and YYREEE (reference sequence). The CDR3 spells CASRDSSSYNEQFF. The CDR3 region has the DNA TGTGCTAGTCGGGACTCGTCTTCCTACAATGAGCAGTTCTTC.

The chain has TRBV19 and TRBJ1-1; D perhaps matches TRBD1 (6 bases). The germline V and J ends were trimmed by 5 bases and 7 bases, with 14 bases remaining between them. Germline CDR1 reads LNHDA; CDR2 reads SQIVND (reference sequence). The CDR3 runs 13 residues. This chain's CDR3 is CASSSGEMVEAFF. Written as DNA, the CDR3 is TGTGCCAGTAGTTCAGGGGAGATGGTTGAAGCTTTCTTT.

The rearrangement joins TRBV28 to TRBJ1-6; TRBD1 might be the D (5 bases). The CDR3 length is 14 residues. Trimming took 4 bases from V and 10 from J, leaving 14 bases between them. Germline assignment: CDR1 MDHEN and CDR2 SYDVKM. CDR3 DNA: TGTGCCAGCAGTTGGGGGTTCGCAGGATCACCCCTCCACTTT. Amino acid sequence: CASSWGFAGSPLHF.

The CDR3 protein is CASSLSPGQGNQPQHF. CDR3 in DNA: TGCGCCAGCAGCTTATCTCCCGGACAGGGGAATCAGCCCCAGCATTTT. V usage is TRBV5-1 and J usage is TRBJ1-5; TRBD1 matches at 9 bases. Germline V lookup: CDR1 SGHRS, CDR2 YFSETQ. This CDR3 has 16 residues. V was clipped by 2 bases and J by 4 bases; unmatched bases: 7.

The CDR3 loop is CASSLEPAGAPVNQPQHF. CDR3 coding DNA: TGTGCCAGCAGCTTAGAACCCGCAGGGGCCCCGGTCAATCAGCCCCAGCATTTT. The chain joins TRBV7-2 to TRBJ1-5; TRBD1 is a possible D gene (6 bases). Trimming took 1 base from V and 3 from J, leaving 19 bases between them. There are 18 residues in the CDR3. The germline gives CDR1 SGHTA, CDR2 FQGNSA.

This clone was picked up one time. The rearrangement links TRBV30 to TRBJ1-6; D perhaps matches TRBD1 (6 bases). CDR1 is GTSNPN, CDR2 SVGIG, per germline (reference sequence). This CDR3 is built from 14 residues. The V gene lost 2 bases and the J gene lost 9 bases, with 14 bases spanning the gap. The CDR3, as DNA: TGTGCCTGGAGTCCCCAGGGGAGTGGTTCACCCCTCCACTTT. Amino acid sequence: CAWSPQGSGSPLHF. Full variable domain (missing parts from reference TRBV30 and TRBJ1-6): SQTIHQWPATLVQPVGSPLSLECTVEGTSNPNLYWYRQAAGRGLQLLFYSVGIGQISSEVPQNLSASRPQDRQFILSSKKLLLSDSGFYLCAWSPQGSGSPLHFGNGTRLTVT.

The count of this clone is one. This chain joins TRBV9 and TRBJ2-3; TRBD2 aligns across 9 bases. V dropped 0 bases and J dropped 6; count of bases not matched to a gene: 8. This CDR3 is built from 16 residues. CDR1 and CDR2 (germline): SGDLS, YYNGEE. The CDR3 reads CASSVAKAGGKDTQYF. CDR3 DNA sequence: TGTGCCAGCAGCGTAGCTAAAGCGGGAGGCAAGGATACGCAGTATTTT. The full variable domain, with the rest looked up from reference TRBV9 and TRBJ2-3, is DSGVTQTPKHLITATGQRVTLRCSPRSGDLSVYWYQQSLDQGLQFLIQYYNGEERAKGNILERFSAQQFPDLHSELNLSSLELGDSALYFCASSVAKAGGKDTQYFGPGTRLTVL.

The CDR3 DNA reads TGTGCCAGCAGTGTAAGCCCAAGCTCCTACGAGCAGTACTTC. Amino acids: CASSVSPSSYEQYF. The genes are TRBV6-1 and TRBJ2-7, with D unresolved. Trimming stripped 4 bases from V and 0 bases from J, with 10 bases between. The CDR3 covers 14 residues. Germline CDR1 MNHNS, CDR2 SASEGT.

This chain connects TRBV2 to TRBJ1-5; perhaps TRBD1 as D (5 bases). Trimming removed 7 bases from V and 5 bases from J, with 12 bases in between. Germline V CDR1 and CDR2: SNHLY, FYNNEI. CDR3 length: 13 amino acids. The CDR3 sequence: CASNPGLYQPQHF. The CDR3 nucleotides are TGTGCCAGCAACCCAGGGTTGTATCAGCCCCAGCATTTT.

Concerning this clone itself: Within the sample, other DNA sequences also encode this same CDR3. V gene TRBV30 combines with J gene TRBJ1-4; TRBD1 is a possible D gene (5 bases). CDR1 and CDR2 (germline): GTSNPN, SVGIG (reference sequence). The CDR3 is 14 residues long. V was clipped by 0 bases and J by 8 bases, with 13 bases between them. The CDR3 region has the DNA TGTGCCTGGAGTGTGGGGCAGGGTGGCGAAAAACTGTTTTTT. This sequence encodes CAWSVGQGGEKLFF.

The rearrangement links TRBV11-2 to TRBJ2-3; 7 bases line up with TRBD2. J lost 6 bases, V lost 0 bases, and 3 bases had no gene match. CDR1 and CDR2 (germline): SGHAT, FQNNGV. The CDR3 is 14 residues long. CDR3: CASSLEGGADTQYF. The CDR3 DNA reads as TGTGCCAGCAGCTTAGAGGGAGGGGCGGATACGCAGTATTTT.

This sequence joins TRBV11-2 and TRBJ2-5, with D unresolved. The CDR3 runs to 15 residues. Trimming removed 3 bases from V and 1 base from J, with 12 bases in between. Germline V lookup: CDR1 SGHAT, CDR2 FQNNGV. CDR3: CASSFGPTRQETQYF. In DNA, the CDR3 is TGTGCCAGCAGCTTCGGACCAACCCGCCAAGAGACCCAGTACTTC. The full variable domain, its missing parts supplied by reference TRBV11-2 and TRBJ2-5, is EAGVAQSPRYKIIEKRQSVAFWCNPISGHATLYWYQQILGQGPKLLIQFQNNGVVDDSQLPKDRFSAERLKGVDSTLKIQPAKLEDSAVYLCASSFGPTRQETQYFGPGTRLLVL.

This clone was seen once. CDR3 sequence: CASSLPGAQYF. The CDR3 bases are TGTGCCAGCAGCTTACCAGGGGCGCAGTATTTT. The chain combines TRBV7-2 with TRBJ2-3; a possible D gene is TRBD1 (6 bases). The CDR3 is 11 residues long. Trimming cost V 2 bases and J 10 bases, with 7 bases left between them. Germline V lookup: CDR1 SGHTA, CDR2 FQGNSA.

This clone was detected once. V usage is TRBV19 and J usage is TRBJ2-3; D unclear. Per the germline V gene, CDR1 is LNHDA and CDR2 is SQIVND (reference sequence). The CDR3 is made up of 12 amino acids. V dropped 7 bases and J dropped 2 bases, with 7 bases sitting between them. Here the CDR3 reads CASNHNTDTQYF. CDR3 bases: TGTGCCAGTAACCACAACACAGATACGCAGTATTTT.

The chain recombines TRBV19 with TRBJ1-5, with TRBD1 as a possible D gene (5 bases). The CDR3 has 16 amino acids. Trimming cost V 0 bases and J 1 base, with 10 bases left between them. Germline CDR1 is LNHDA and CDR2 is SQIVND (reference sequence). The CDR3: CASSIDAGKSNQPQHF. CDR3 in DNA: TGTGCCAGTAGTATAGACGCAGGGAAGAGCAATCAGCCCCAGCATTTT.

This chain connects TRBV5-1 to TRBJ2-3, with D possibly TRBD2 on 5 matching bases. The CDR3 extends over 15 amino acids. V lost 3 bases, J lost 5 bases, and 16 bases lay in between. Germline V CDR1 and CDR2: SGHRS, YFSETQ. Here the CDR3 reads CASSSLGSEGDTQYF. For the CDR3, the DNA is TGCGCCAGCAGCTCCCTAGGGAGCGAGGGAGATACGCAGTATTTT. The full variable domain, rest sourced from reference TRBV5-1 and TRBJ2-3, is KAGVTQTPRYLIKTRGQQVTLSCSPISGHRSVSWYQQTPGQGLQFLFEYFSETQRNKGNFPGRFSGRQFSNSRSEMNVSTLELGDSALYLCASSSLGSEGDTQYFGPGTRLTVL.

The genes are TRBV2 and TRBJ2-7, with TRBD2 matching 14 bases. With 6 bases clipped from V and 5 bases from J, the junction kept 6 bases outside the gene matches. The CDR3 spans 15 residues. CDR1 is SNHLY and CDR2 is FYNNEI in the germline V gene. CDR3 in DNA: TGTGCCAGCAGACTCCCGGGACTAGCGGGAGACGAGCAGTACTTC. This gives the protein CASRLPGLAGDEQYF.

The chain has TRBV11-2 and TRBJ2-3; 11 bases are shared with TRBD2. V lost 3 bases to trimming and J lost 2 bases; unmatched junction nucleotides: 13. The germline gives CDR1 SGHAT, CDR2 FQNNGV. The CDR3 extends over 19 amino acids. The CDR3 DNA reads TGTGCCAGCAGCTTCATCGCGGGACTAGCGGCCGCCGCCACAGATACGCAGTATTTT. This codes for CASSFIAGLAAAATDTQYF.

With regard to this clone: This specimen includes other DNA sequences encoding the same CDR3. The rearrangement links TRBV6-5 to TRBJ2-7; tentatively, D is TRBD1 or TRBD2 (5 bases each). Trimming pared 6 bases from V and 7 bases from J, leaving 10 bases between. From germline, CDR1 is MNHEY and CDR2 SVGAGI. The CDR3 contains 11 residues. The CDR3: CASSLGVEQYF. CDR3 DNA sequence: TGTGCCAGCAGCCTGGGGGTAGAGCAGTACTTC.

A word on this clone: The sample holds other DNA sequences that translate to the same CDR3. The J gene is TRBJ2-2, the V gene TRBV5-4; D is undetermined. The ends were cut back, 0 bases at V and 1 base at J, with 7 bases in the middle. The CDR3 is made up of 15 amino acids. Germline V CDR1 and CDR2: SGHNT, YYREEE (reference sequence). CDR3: CASSLAGRNTGELFF. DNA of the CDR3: TGTGCCAGCAGCTTGGCCGGCAGGAACACCGGGGAGCTGTTTTTT.

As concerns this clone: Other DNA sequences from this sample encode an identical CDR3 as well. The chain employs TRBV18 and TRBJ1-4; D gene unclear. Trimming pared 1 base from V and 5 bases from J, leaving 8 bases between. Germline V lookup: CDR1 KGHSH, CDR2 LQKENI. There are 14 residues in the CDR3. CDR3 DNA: TGTGCCAGCTCACCACAGGGCCGGAATGAAAAACTGTTTTTT. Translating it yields CASSPQGRNEKLFF.